The rows below give T cell receptor beta chains drawn from one sample of a study of identical twins. Using its own MiXCR run on the 5' RACE reads, TCRdb lists one record per CDR3 protein. Of approximately 500,000 distinct CDR3 sequences in the sample, roughly 15% were seen once. The sample was also linked to a second study, of yellow fever vaccine responses in identical twins.

The specimen sequenced was CD4+ T cells sorted from blood. All receptors derive from a woman aged 18-29 years in good health. Each CDR3 is given with its conserved first and last residue. Fields, in order: clone size, D gene, V gene, J gene, CDR3 protein, CDR3 DNA. A D gene is named only where the DNA matches it firmly. Part of the rows lack a size; the others show once, few, many or a class for expanded clones.

>.|TRBD2|TRBV12-3/TRBV12-4|TRBJ2-1
CASTLGLAGVYEQFF
TGTGCCAGCACCCTCGGACTAGCGGGAGTCTATGAGCAGTTCTTC
>.|.|TRBV28|TRBJ2-3
CASTRDLGTDTQYF
TGTGCCAGCACCAGGGATCTCGGCACAGATACGCAGTATTTT
>.|.|TRBV9|TRBJ2-4
CASSADSDGDIQYF
TGTGCCAGCAGCGCCGACAGTGATGGAGACATTCAGTACTTC
>few|.|TRBV7-9|TRBJ2-5
CASSLTLLGIQETQYF
TGTGCCAGCAGCTTAACCCTCTTGGGTATCCAAGAGACCCAGTACTTC
>.|.|TRBV6-1|TRBJ2-3
CASSLLSYTDTQYF
TGTGCCAGCAGCCTCTTGTCTTACACAGATACGCAGTATTTT
>few|.|TRBV20-1|TRBJ2-7
CSAKFAGLAEQYF
TGCAGTGCTAAGTTTGCGGGCCTGGCAGAGCAGTACTTC
>.|TRBD1|TRBV4-1|TRBJ2-7
CASSLPTGANTYEQYF
TGCGCCAGCAGCCTACCGACAGGGGCCAATACCTACGAGCAGTACTTC
>.|TRBD1|TRBV25-1|TRBJ1-1
CATRDSVEAFF
TGTGCCACCCGGGACAGCGTTGAAGCTTTCTTT
>.|.|TRBV7-2|TRBJ1-5
CASSRKDSNQPQHF
TGTGCCAGCTCCCGAAAAGATAGCAATCAGCCCCAGCATTTT
>many|.|TRBV18|TRBJ2-1
CASSPPGDNEQFF
TGCGCCAGCAGCCCCCCAGGGGACAATGAGCAGTTCTTC
>.|TRBD2|TRBV24-1|TRBJ2-1
CATSDRTSGRSSYNEQFF
TGTGCCACCAGTGACAGGACTAGCGGGAGGAGCTCCTACAATGAGCAGTTCTTC
>few|.|TRBV5-6|TRBJ2-7
CASSLDSVDEQYF
TGTGCCAGCAGCCTGGACAGCGTCGACGAGCAGTACTTC
>few|TRBD2|TRBV10-3|TRBJ2-1
CAISENPGGPPRADNEQFF
TGTGCCATCAGTGAGAACCCGGGAGGGCCGCCCCGGGCGGACAATGAGCAGTTCTTC
>.|TRBD2|TRBV18|TRBJ2-3
CASSRTTSGSTDTQYF
TGTGCCAGCTCACGAACGACTAGCGGTAGCACAGATACGCAGTATTTT
>many|.|TRBV5-1|TRBJ2-2
CASSLGGKNTGELFF
TGCGCCAGCAGCTTGGGAGGGAAGAACACCGGGGAGCTGTTTTTT
>few|TRBD2|TRBV27|TRBJ2-5
CATRGLAGRETQYF
TGTGCCACCAGGGGACTAGCGGGACGGGAGACCCAGTACTTC
>.|.|TRBV3-1|TRBJ2-2
CASSFDPTTSSGELFF
TGTGCCAGCAGCTTCGATCCCACCACAAGCTCCGGGGAGCTGTTTTTT
>.|.|TRBV2|TRBJ2-2
CASSEGVQNTGELFF
TGTGCCAGCAGTGAAGGGGTACAGAACACCGGGGAGCTGTTTTTT
>few|.|TRBV10-3|TRBJ2-1
CAISESSTGNPFYNEQFF
TGTGCCATCAGTGAGTCGAGTACCGGGAATCCGTTCTACAATGAGCAGTTCTTC
>many|.|TRBV12-3/TRBV12-4|TRBJ1-4
CASSKDSIGEKLFF
TGTGCCAGCAGCAAGGACAGTATCGGTGAAAAACTGTTTTTT
>few|.|TRBV7-3|TRBJ2-1
CASSPPSRGEQFF
TGTGCCAGCAGCCCCCCGTCCAGGGGTGAGCAGTTCTTC
>.|.|TRBV7-8|TRBJ1-5
CASSVGGSQPQHF
TGTGCCAGCAGCGTGGGGGGGTCTCAGCCCCAGCATTTT
>.|.|TRBV6-5|TRBJ2-7
CASSYSGLYEQYF
TGTGCCAGCAGTTACTCAGGGCTATACGAGCAGTACTTC
>.|.|TRBV29-1|TRBJ2-7
CSVAGAMGGSYEQYF
TGCAGCGTTGCGGGAGCGATGGGGGGTTCCTACGAGCAGTACTTC
>.|.|TRBV5-1|TRBJ1-2
CASSFSGEGYTF
TGCGCCAGCAGCTTTTCAGGGGAGGGCTACACCTTC
>many|.|TRBV6-5|TRBJ2-4
CASSYGALAKNIQYF
TGTGCCAGCAGTTACGGGGCTCTAGCCAAAAACATTCAGTACTTC
>few|.|TRBV6-6|TRBJ2-7
CAIAWGIGNEQYF
TGTGCCATCGCCTGGGGGATAGGGAACGAGCAGTACTTC
>.|.|TRBV7-9|TRBJ2-5
CASSLRGGGEQETQYF
TGTGCCAGCAGCTTAAGAGGGGGCGGGGAACAAGAGACCCAGTACTTC
>.|.|TRBV2|TRBJ2-1
CASSKGRVNEQFF
TGTGCCAGCAGTAAAGGACGGGTCAATGAGCAGTTCTTC
>few|.|TRBV29-1|TRBJ2-3
CSVEGLEDTQYF
TGCAGCGTTGAAGGACTAGAGGATACGCAGTATTTT